In this sample, the clone carrying this TCR beta chain turned up many times. The sample originates from a study of T-cell reconstitution after alpha-beta-depleted transplantation in children. This sample's TCRbeta library carried unique molecular identifier barcodes. TCRdb re-called the PCR reads with MiXCR, one entry per CDR3 protein. The sample shows about 640,000 distinct CDR3 sequences, 15% to 20% of them seen only once. Germline CDR1 and CDR2: DFQATT and SNEGSKA (reference sequence). There are 14 residues in the CDR3. The starting material was PBMCs from the stem cell graft donor, obtained from the stem cell graft. This sequence joins TRBV20-1 and TRBJ2-1, with 10 nucleotides matching TRBD1. The TCR originated in a human donor who donated a stem cell graft to a child with acute myeloid leukemia. CDR3 in DNA: TGCAGCGCCCGGGGGGACAGGGGTTACAATGAGCAGTTCTTC. It yields the protein CSARGDRGYNEQFF.